The entry that follows covers one TCR beta chain sequence. The data were obtained in a study of blood T cell repertoires in COVID-19. Overall study: The origin of the acute and convalescent COVID-19 samples was the United States, Italy and Spain.

Germline values: CDR1 MNHEY, CDR2 SVGAGI. This CDR3 contains 13 residues. With 10 bases removed from V and 1 base from J, the gap between germline ends came to 13 bases. Repertoires were generated with immunoSEQ multiplex PCR, while TCRdb's copy carries only in-frame clones and drops some. The sample has about 46,000 clones; about 83% are singletons. The V gene is TRBV6-5, the J gene TRBJ1-1; D possibly corresponds to TRBD1 (5 bases). The sequence derives from a woman aged 80 or over with acute or convalescent COVID-19. Sequenced input: peripheral blood. Written as DNA, the CDR3 is TGTGCCATCTCACAGGTGGAGAACACTGAAGCTTTCTTT. Translated: CAISQVENTEAFF.